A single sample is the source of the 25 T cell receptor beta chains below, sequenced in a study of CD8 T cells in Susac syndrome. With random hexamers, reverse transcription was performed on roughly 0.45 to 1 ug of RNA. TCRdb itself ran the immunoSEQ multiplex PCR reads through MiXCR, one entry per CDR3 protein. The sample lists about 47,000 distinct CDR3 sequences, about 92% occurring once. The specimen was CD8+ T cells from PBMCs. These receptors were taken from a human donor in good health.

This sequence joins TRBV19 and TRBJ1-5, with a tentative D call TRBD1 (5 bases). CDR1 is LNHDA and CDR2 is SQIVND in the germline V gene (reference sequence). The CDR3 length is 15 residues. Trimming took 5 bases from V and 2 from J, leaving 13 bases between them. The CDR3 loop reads CASSRDSFGNQPQHF. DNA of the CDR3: TGTGCCAGTAGTCGCGACAGTTTTGGCAATCAGCCCCAGCATTTT. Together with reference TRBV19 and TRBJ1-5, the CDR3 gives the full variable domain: DGGITQSPKYLFRKEGQNVTLSCEQNLNHDAMYWYRQDPGQGLRLIYYSQIVNDFQKGDIAEGYSVSREKKESFPLTVTSAQKNPTAFYLCASSRDSFGNQPQHFGDGTRLSIL.

CDR3: CAINRQPPLYYGYTF. The CDR3 DNA sequence: TGTGCCATCAATCGACAGCCACCTCTGTACTATGGCTACACCTTC. The chain is built from TRBV10-3 and TRBJ1-2; perhaps TRBD1 as D (5 bases). This CDR3 region has 15 residues. Germline CDR1 reads ENHRY; CDR2 reads SYGVKD. The germline V and J ends were trimmed by 7 bases and 3 bases, with 18 bases remaining between them.

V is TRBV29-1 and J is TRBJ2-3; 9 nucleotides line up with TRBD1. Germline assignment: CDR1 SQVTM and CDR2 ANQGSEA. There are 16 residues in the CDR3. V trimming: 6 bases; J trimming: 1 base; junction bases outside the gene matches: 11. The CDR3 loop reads CSVLPPYRGRTDTQYF. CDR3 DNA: TGCAGCGTGCTTCCCCCCTACAGGGGGCGCACAGATACGCAGTATTTT.

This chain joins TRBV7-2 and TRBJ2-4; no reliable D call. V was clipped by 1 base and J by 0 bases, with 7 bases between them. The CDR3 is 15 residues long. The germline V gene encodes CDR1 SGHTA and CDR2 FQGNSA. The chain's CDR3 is CASSLVGGAKNIQYF. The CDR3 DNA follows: TGTGCCAGCAGCTTAGTAGGCGGAGCCAAAAACATTCAGTACTTC. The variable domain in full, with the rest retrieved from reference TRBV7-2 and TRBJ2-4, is GAGVSQSPSNKVTEKGKDVELRCDPISGHTALYWYRQSLGQGLEFLIYFQGNSAPDKSGLPSDRFSAERTGGSVSTLTIQRTQQEDSAVYLCASSLVGGAKNIQYFGAGTRLSVL.

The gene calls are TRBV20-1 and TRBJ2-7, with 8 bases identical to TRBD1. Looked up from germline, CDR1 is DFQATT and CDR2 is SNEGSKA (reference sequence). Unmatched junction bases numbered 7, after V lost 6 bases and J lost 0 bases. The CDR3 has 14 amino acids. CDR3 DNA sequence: TGCAGTGCGAGCAGACAGGGGATCTCCTACGAGCAGTACTTC. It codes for CSASRQGISYEQYF.

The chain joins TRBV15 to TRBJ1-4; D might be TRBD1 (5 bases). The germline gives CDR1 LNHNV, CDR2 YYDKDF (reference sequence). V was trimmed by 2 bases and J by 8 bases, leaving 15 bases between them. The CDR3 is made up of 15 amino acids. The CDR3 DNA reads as TGTGCCACCAGCAGACAGCAGGGTTTCGGAGAAAAACTGTTTTTT. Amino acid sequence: CATSRQQGFGEKLFF.

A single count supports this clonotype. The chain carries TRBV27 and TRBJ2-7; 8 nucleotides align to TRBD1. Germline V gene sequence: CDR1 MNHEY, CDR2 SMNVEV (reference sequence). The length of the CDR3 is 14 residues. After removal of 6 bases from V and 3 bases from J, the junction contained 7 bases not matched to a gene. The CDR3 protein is CASRLDRANYEQYF. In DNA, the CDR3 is TGTGCCAGCAGGCTGGACAGGGCTAACTACGAGCAGTACTTC.

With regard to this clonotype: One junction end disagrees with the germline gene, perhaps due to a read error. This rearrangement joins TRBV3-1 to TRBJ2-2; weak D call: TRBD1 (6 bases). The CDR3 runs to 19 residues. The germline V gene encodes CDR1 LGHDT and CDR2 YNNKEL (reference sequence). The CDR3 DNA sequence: TGTGCCAGCAGCCAAGATCGGCAGAGGGACACGACCGAACACCGGGGAGCTGTTTTT. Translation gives CASSQDRQRDTTEHRGAVF.

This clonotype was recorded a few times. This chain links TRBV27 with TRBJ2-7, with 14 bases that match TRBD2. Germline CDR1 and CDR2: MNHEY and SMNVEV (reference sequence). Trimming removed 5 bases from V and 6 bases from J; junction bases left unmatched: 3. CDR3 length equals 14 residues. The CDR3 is CASSPGLAGVEQYF. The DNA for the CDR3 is TGTGCCAGCAGTCCGGGACTAGCGGGAGTCGAGCAGTACTTC.

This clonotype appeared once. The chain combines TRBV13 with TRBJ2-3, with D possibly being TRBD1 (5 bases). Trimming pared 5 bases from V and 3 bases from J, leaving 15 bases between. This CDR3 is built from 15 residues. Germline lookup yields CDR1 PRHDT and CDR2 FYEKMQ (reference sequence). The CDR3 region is CASSPGIALTDTQYF. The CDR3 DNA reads TGTGCCAGCAGCCCAGGGATAGCCCTAACAGATACGCAGTATTTT.

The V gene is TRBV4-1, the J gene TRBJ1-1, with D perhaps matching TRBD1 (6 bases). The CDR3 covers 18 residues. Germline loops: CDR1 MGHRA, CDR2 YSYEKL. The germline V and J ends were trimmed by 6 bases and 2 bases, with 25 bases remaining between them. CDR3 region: CASRQTGSGIPTNTEAFF. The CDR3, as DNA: TGCGCCAGCAGACAAACAGGGTCGGGAATCCCAACTAACACTGAAGCTTTCTTT.

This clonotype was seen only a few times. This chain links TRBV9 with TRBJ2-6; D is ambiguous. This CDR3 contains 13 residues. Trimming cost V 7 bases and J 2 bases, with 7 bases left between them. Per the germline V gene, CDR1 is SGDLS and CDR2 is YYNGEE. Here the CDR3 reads CASGTPGANVLTF. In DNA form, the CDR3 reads TGTGCCAGCGGAACTCCTGGGGCCAACGTCCTGACTTTC. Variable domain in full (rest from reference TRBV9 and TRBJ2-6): DSGVTQTPKHLITATGQRVTLRCSPRSGDLSVYWYQQSLDQGLQFLIQYYNGEERAKGNILERFSAQQFPDLHSELNLSSLELGDSALYFCASGTPGANVLTFGAGSRLTVL.

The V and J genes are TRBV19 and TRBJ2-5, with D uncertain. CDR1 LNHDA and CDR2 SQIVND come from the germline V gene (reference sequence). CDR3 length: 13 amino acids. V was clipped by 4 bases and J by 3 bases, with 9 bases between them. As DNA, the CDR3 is TGTGCCAGTAGTACAACAGACGAAGAGACCCAGTACTTC. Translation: CASSTTDEETQYF. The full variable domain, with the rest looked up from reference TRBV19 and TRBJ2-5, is DGGITQSPKYLFRKEGQNVTLSCEQNLNHDAMYWYRQDPGQGLRLIYYSQIVNDFQKGDIAEGYSVSREKKESFPLTVTSAQKNPTAFYLCASSTTDEETQYFGPGTRLLVL.

CDR3 in DNA: TGTGCCAGCAGCCAAGTCTCGGCCAGTGCGGATGAGACCCAGTACTTC. Translating gives CASSQVSASADETQYF. This chain connects TRBV3-1 to TRBJ2-5; D gene ambiguous. This CDR3 is 16 amino acids long. CDR1 and CDR2 (germline): LGHDT, YNNKEL (reference sequence). V was cut by 1 base and J by 5 bases, with 17 bases left in between.

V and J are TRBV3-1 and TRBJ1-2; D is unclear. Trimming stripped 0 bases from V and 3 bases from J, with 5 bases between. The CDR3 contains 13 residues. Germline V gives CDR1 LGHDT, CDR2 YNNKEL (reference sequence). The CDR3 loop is CASSQEPYYGYTF. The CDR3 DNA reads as TGTGCCAGCAGCCAAGAGCCCTACTATGGCTACACCTTC.

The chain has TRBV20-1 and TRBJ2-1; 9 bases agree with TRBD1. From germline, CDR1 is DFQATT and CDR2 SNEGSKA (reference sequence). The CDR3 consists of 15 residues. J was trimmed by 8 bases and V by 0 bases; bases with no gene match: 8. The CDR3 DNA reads TGCAGTGCTAGAGATCCCCCTGACAGGGGGGATGAGCAGTTCTTC. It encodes CSARDPPDRGDEQFF.

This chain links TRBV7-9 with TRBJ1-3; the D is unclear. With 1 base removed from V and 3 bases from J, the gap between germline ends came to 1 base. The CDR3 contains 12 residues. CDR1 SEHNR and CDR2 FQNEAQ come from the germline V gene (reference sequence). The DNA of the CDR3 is TGTGCCAGCAGCTTAGATGGAAACACCATATATTTT. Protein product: CASSLDGNTIYF.

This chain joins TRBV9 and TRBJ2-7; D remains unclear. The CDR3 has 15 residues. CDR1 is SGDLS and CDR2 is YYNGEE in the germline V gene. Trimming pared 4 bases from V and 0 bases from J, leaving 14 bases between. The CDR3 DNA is TGTGCCAGCAGCCCCTCCCCCTCAAGCTCCTACGAGCAGTACTTC. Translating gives CASSPSPSSSYEQYF.

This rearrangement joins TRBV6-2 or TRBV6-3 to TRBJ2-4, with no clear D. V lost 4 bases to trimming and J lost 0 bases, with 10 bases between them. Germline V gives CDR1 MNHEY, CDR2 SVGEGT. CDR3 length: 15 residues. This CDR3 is CASSLAVVAKNIQYF. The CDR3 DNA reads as TGTGCCAGCAGTTTGGCAGTCGTAGCCAAAAACATTCAGTACTTC.

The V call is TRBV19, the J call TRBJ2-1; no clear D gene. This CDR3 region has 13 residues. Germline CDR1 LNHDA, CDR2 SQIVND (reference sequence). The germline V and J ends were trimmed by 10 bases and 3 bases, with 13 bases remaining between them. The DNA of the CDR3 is TGTGCCACTTCCAGTTCGAACTACAATGAGCAGTTCTTC. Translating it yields CATSSSNYNEQFF.

CDR3: CASSLDRRMNTEAFF. In DNA form, the CDR3 reads TGTGCCAGCAGCCTGGACAGGAGGATGAACACTGAAGCTTTCTTT. The J gene is TRBJ1-1, the V gene TRBV5-4; 7 positions match TRBD1. This CDR3 region has 15 residues. V was clipped by 4 bases and J by 0 bases; unmatched bases: 6. The germline V gene encodes CDR1 SGHNT and CDR2 YYREEE (reference sequence).

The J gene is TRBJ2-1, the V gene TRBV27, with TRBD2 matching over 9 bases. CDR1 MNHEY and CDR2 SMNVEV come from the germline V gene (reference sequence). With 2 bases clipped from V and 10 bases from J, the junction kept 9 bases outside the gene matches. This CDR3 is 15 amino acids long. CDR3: CASSLVAGDSDEQFF. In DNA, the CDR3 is TGTGCCAGCAGTTTAGTAGCGGGGGACTCGGACGAGCAGTTCTTC.

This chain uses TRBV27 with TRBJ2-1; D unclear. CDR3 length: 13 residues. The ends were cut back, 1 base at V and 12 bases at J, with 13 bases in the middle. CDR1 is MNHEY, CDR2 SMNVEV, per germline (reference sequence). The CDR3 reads CASSLLGTSVQFF. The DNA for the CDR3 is TGTGCCAGCAGTTTATTAGGAACGTCTGTGCAGTTCTTC.

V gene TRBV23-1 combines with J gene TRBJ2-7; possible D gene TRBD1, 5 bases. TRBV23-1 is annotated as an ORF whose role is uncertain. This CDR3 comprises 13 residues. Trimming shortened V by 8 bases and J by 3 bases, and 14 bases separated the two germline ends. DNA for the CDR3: TGCGCCAGCTCGGCAGGGCATCTCTACGAGCAGTACTTC. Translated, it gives CASSAGHLYEQYF.

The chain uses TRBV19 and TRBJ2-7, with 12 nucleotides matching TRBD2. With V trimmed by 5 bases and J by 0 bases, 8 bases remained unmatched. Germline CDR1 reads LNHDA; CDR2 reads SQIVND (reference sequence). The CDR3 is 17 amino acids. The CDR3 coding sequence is TGTGCCAGTAGTCCAGGGACTAGCGGGTCCAGCTCCTACGAGCAGTACTTC. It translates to CASSPGTSGSSSYEQYF.